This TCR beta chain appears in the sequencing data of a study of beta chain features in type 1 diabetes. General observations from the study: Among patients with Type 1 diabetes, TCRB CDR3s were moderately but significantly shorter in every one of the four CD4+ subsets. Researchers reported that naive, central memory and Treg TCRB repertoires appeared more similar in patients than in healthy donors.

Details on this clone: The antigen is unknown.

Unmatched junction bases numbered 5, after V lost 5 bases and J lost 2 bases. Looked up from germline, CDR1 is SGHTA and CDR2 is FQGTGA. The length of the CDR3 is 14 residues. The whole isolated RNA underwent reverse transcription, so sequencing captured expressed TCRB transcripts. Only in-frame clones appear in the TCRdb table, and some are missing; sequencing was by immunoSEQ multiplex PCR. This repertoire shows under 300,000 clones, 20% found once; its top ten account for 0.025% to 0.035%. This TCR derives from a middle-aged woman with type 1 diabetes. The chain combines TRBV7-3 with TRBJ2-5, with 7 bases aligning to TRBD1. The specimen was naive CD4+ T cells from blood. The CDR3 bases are TGTGCCAGCAGCCAACCGGGACAGCAAGAGACCCAGTACTTC. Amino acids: CASSQPGQQETQYF. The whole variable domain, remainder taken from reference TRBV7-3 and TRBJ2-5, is GAGVSQTPSNKVTEKGKYVELRCDPISGHTALYWYRQSLGQGPEFLIYFQGTGAADDSGLPNDRFFAVRPEGSVSTLKIQRTERGDSAVYLCASSQPGQQETQYFGPGTRLLVL.